Listed below are T cell receptor beta chains from one sample, sequenced in a study of T cell responses to AZD1222 COVID-19 vaccine. The method was immunoSEQ multiplex PCR; TCRdb's version includes in-frame clones alone and lacks a portion of them. The profile shows more than 250,000 clones, roughly 93% of them singletons. Here the sequenced sample was peripheral blood, taken on day 0 of AZD1222 vaccination. These receptors were collected from an adult in good health. Both conserved end residues are part of each CDR3. D genes are given only for firm matches. Some rows mark clone size as missing; the rest say once, few, many or name a class of expanded clone.

V gene	D gene	J gene	clone size	CDR3 length	CDR3 protein	CDR3 DNA
TRBV23-1	.	TRBJ1-1	.	17	CAQQLTEVGQVNTEAFF	TGCGCCCAGCAGTTAACAGAAGTAGGGCAGGTGAACACTGAAGCTTTCTTT
TRBV6-4	.	TRBJ2-3	.	14	CASSSMGGEDTQYF	TGTGCCAGCAGTTCAATGGGGGGAGAGGATACGCAGTATTTT
TRBV6-4	.	TRBJ1-2	few	16	CASSEGGQLHIYGYTF	TGTGCCAGCAGTGAGGGTGGGCAGTTACATATCTATGGCTACACCTTC
TRBV15	.	TRBJ1-3	.	15	CATSRDLGSGNTIYF	TGTGCCACCAGCAGAGATTTGGGCTCTGGAAACACCATATATTTT
TRBV20-1	.	TRBJ1-1	.	13	CSASAGSDTEAFF	TGCAGTGCTAGTGCGGGGTCGGACACTGAAGCTTTCTTT
TRBV27	.	TRBJ1-5	.	13	CATSPGYNQPQHF	TGTGCCACCTCTCCGGGGTACAATCAGCCCCAGCATTTT
TRBV10-3	.	TRBJ1-2	.	15	CAISESDKANYGYTF	TGTGCCATCAGTGAGTCGGACAAAGCTAACTATGGCTACACCTTC
TRBV19	.	TRBJ1-5	.	13	CASSIGGGQPQHF	TGTGCCAGTAGTATCGGGGGAGGGCAGCCCCAGCATTTT
TRBV2	.	TRBJ1-1	.	14	CASSATGGSTEAFF	TGTGCCAGCAGCGCAACAGGCGGTAGCACTGAAGCTTTCTTT
TRBV3-1/TRBV3-2	.	TRBJ1-1	.	11	CASSPGTEAFF	TGTGCCAGCAGCCCCGGGACTGAAGCTTTCTTT
TRBV5-1	.	TRBJ1-5	.	15	CASSLEGGPNQPQHF	TGCGCCAGCAGCTTGGAAGGGGGTCCCAATCAGCCCCAGCATTTT
TRBV6-5	.	TRBJ2-5	.	13	CASTRTGQETQYF	TGTGCCAGCACCCGGACGGGCCAAGAGACCCAGTACTTC
TRBV5-1	TRBD1	TRBJ2-5	few	16	CASSLTGGSPQETQYF	TGCGCCAGCAGCTTAACAGGGGGCAGCCCCCAAGAGACCCAGTACTTC
TRBV3-1/TRBV3-2	TRBD2	TRBJ2-7	.	15	CASRPGLAGGYEQYF	TGTGCCAGCAGGCCCGGCCTAGCGGGAGGGTACGAGCAGTACTTC
TRBV7-2	TRBD2	TRBJ2-1	once	16	CASSFFPGLANNEQFF	TGTGCCAGCAGCTTTTTCCCCGGACTAGCGAATAATGAGCAGTTCTTC
TRBV9	.	TRBJ1-3	.	13	CASSPDQGNTIYF	TGTGCCAGCAGCCCTGACCAAGGAAACACCATATATTTT
TRBV3-1/TRBV3-2	.	TRBJ1-2	.	14	CASSQVSQTGGYTF	TGTGCCAGCAGCCAAGTATCTCAGACCGGTGGCTACACCTTC
TRBV7-9	.	TRBJ1-2	.	14	CASSLVPRSYGYTF	TGTGCCAGCAGCTTAGTACCGAGGAGCTATGGCTACACCTTC
TRBV3-1/TRBV3-2	TRBD2	TRBJ2-2	.	19	CASSQYGLAGGPGTGELFF	TGTGCCAGCAGCCAATACGGACTAGCGGGAGGGCCGGGGACCGGGGAGCTGTTTTTT
TRBV3-1/TRBV3-2	.	TRBJ1-3	.	13	CASSRYSGNTIYF	TGTGCCAGCAGCCGGTATTCTGGAAACACCATATATTTT
TRBV2	TRBD2	TRBJ2-7	.	14	CASTGTSESYEQYF	TGTGCCAGCACCGGGACTAGCGAATCCTACGAGCAGTACTTC
TRBV6-1	.	TRBJ2-7	.	15	CASSEGVGGFEEQYF	TGTGCCAGCAGTGAGGGGGTTGGGGGCTTTGAAGAGCAGTACTTC
TRBV7-7	.	TRBJ2-5	.	14	CASSLDRLQETQYF	TGTGCTAGCAGCCTTGACAGGTTGCAAGAGACCCAGTACTTC
TRBV7-2	.	TRBJ1-6	once	19	CASTTGGTRAGSYNSPLHF	TGTGCCAGCACCACGGGGGGGACCAGGGCGGGCTCCTATAATTCACCCCTCCACTTT
TRBV10-2	.	TRBJ1-2	once	11	CASSSTQGYTF	TGCGCCAGCAGCAGTACACAGGGCTACACCTTC
TRBV28	.	TRBJ1-2	.	14	CASAPADVNYGYTF	TGTGCCAGCGCCCCGGCAGATGTTAACTATGGCTACACCTTC
TRBV4-1	.	TRBJ1-1	.	14	CASSQSRWDTEAFF	TGCGCCAGCAGCCAGAGTCGTTGGGACACTGAAGCTTTCTTT
TRBV11-2	.	TRBJ2-1	.	15	CASSLDIGAANEQFF	TGTGCCAGCAGCTTAGACATAGGGGCAGCCAATGAGCAGTTCTTC
TRBV27	.	TRBJ1-1	.	15	CASSLKGTPNTEAFF	TGTGCCAGCAGTTTAAAGGGGACACCGAACACTGAAGCTTTCTTT
TRBV7-9	.	TRBJ1-6	few	15	CASSFWTENNSPLHF	TGTGCCAGCAGCTTTTGGACGGAGAATAATTCACCCCTCCACTTT
TRBV5-1	.	TRBJ1-4	.	14	CASSFAGPNEKLFF	TGCGCCAGCAGCTTTGCAGGGCCTAATGAAAAACTGTTTTTT
TRBV5-1	.	TRBJ1-1	.	14	CASSRMGGYIEAFF	TGCGCCAGCAGCCGGATGGGGGGGTATATTGAAGCTTTCTTT
TRBV6-5	.	TRBJ1-5	.	13	CASRDTLGQPQHF	TGTGCCAGCAGGGACACCCTGGGCCAGCCCCAGCATTTT
TRBV9	.	TRBJ2-5	.	16	CASSVGSYGIQETQYF	TGTGCCAGCAGCGTAGGGAGCTATGGTATACAAGAGACCCAGTACTTC
TRBV21-1	.	TRBJ1-5	once	17	CASSKAGSGSGNQPQHF	TGTGCCAGCAGCAAAGCGGGGTCAGGGAGCGGCAATCAGCCCCAGCATTTT
TRBV11-2	.	TRBJ1-1	.	13	CASSLGGDTEAFF	TGTGCCAGCAGCTTAGGGGGAGACACTGAAGCTTTCTTT
TRBV7-9	.	TRBJ1-3	.	14	CASSTPSSGNTIYF	TGTGCCAGCAGCACCCCTAGCTCTGGAAACACCATATATTTT
TRBV4-1	TRBD1	TRBJ1-4	.	15	CASSHLKGANEKLFF	TGCGCCAGCAGCCATCTAAAGGGGGCAAATGAAAAACTGTTTTTT
TRBV5-1	TRBD2	TRBJ2-3	.	14	CASSWSGEEDTQYF	TGCGCCAGCAGCTGGAGCGGGGAGGAAGATACGCAGTATTTT
TRBV15	TRBD1	TRBJ1-4	.	16	CATSSPRQGIKEKLFF	TGTGCCACCAGCAGTCCAAGACAGGGGATAAAGGAAAAACTGTTTTTT
TRBV4-2	TRBD2	TRBJ2-7	.	15	CASSQASGRAAEQYF	TGTGCCAGCAGCCAAGCTAGCGGGAGGGCCGCCGAGCAGTACTTC
TRBV4-3	TRBD1	TRBJ1-2	.	15	CASSQGTGGFYGYTF	TGCGCCAGCAGCCAAGGGACAGGGGGCTTCTATGGCTACACCTTC
TRBV19	TRBD2	TRBJ2-7	.	14	CASSTGTSGYEQYF	TGTGCCAGTAGTACCGGGACTAGCGGCTACGAGCAGTACTTC
TRBV19	TRBD2	TRBJ2-1	.	16	CASRTLGTRGINEQFF	TGTGCCAGCCGCACCCTAGGGACTAGGGGTATTAATGAGCAGTTCTTC
TRBV28	.	TRBJ1-4	.	14	CASSTPGRNEKLFF	TGTGCCAGCAGTACCCCCGGACGTAATGAAAAACTGTTTTTT
TRBV10-3	TRBD1	TRBJ1-5	.	16	CAISRTGETSNQPQHF	TGTGCCATCAGTCGGACAGGGGAGACTAGCAATCAGCCCCAGCATTTT
TRBV19	.	TRBJ1-5	.	17	CASSIRGGASDNQPQHF	TGTGCCAGTAGTATAAGGGGGGGGGCATCCGACAATCAGCCCCAGCATTTT
TRBV28	.	TRBJ2-7	.	15	CASSVGGGSSYEQYF	TGTGCCAGCAGTGTCGGCGGAGGGAGCTCCTACGAGCAGTACTTC
TRBV28	.	TRBJ2-2	.	12	CASSSGTGELFF	TGTGCCAGCAGTTCCGGAACCGGGGAGCTGTTTTTT
TRBV25-1	TRBD1	TRBJ1-6	.	15	CASSQGVHGDSPLHF	TGTGCCAGCAGCCAGGGGGTCCACGGGGATTCACCCCTCCACTTT
TRBV9	.	TRBJ1-5	.	13	CASSVLDDQPQHF	TGTGCCAGCAGCGTCCTCGACGATCAGCCCCAGCATTTT
TRBV5-1	.	TRBJ1-5	.	13	CASSPLAGESQHF	TGCGCCAGCAGCCCTCTCGCTGGGGAGTCCCAGCATTTT
TRBV4-1	.	TRBJ1-6	.	16	CASSQDVDRRGSPLHF	TGCGCCAGCAGCCAAGATGTGGACAGACGAGGCTCACCCCTCCACTTT